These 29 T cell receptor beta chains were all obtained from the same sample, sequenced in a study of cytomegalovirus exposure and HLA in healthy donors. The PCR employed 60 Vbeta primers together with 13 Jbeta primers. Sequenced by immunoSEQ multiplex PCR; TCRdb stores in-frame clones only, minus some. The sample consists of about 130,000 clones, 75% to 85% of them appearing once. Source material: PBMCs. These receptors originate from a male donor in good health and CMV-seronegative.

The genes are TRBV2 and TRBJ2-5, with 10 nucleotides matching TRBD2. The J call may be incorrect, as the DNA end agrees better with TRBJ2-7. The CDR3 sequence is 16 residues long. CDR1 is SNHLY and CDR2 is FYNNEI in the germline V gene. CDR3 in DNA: TGTGCCAGCAGGGCCGAAGGTTTTAGCGGGGGGTACGAGCAGTACTTC. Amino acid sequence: CASRAEGFSGGYEQYF.

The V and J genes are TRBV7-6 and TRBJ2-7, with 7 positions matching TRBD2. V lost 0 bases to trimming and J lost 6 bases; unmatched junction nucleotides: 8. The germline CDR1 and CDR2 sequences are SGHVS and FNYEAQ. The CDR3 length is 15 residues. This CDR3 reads CASSLAVSWTSEQYF. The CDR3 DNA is TGTGCCAGCAGCTTAGCGGTGTCTTGGACTAGCGAGCAGTACTTC. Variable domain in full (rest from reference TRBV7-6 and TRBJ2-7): GAGVSQSPRYKVTKRGQDVALRCDPISGHVSLYWYRQALGQGPEFLTYFNYEAQQDKSGLPNDRFSAERPEGSISTLTIQRTEQRDSAMYRCASSLAVSWTSEQYFGPGTRLTVT.

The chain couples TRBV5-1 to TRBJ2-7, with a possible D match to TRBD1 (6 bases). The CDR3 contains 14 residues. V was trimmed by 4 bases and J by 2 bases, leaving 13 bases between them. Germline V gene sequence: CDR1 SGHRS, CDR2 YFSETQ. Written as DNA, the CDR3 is TGCGCCAGCAGCGAAATACAGGGAGCCTACGAGCAGTACTTC. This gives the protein CASSEIQGAYEQYF.

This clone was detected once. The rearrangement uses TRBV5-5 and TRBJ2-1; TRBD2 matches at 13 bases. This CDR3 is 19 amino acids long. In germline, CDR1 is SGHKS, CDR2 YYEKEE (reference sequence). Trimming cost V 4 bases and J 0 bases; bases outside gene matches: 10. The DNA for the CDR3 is TGTGCCAGCAGCGCGGGGGGACTAGCGGGGTACATCTCCTACAATGAGCAGTTCTTC. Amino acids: CASSAGGLAGYISYNEQFF.

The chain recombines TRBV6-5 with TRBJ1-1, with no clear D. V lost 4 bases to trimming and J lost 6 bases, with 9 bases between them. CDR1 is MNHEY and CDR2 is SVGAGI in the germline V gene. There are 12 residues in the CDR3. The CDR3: CASSFSGAEAFF. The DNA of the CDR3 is TGTGCCAGCAGTTTCTCCGGGGCTGAAGCTTTCTTT.

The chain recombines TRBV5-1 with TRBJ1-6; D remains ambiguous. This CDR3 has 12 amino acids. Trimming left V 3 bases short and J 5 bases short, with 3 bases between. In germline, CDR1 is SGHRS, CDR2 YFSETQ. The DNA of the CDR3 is TGCGCCAGCAGCTCTAATAATTCACCCCTCCACTTT. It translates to CASSSNNSPLHF.

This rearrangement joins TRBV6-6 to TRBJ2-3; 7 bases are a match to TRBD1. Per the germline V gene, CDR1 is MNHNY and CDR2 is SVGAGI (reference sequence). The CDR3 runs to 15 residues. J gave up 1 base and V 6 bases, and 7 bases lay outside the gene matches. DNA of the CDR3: TGTGCCAGCAGCCAACAGGGGCCGGGCACAGATACGCAGTATTTT. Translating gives CASSQQGPGTDTQYF.

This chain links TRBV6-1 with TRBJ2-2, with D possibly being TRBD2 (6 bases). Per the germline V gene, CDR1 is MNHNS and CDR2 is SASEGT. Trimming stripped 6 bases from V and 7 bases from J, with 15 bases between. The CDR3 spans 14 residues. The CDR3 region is CASRVGTFVGELFF. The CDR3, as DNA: TGTGCCAGCAGGGTCGGGACTTTTGTCGGGGAGCTGTTTTTT.

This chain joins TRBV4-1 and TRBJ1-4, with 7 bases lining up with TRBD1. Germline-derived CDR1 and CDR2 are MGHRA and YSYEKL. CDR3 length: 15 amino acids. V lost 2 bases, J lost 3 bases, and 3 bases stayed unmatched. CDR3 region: CASSQRQGANEKLFF. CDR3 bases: TGCGCCAGCAGCCAAAGACAGGGCGCTAATGAAAAACTGTTTTTT.

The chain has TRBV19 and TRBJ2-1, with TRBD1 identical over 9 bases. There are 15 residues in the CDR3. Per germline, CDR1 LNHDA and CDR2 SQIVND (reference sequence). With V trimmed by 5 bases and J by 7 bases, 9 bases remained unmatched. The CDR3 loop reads CASSDSYRGRNEQFF. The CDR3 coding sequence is TGTGCCAGTAGTGACTCTTACAGGGGGCGGAATGAGCAGTTCTTC.

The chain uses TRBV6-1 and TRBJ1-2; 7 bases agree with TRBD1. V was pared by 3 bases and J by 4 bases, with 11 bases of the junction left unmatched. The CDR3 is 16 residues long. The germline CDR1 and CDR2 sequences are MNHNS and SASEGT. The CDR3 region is CASSERGTVVSYGYTF. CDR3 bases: TGTGCCAGCAGTGAGAGGGGGACAGTTGTAAGCTATGGCTACACCTTC.

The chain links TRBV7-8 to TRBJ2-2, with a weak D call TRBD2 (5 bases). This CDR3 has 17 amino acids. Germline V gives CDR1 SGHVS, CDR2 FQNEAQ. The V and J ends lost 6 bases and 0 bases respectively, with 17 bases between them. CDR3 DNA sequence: TGTGCCAGCAGACCCGGACCGGGATCACCGAACACCGGGGAGCTGTTTTTT. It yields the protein CASRPGPGSPNTGELFF. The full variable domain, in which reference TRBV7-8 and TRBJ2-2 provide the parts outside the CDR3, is GAGVSQSPRYKVAKRGQDVALRCDPISGHVSLFWYQQALGQGPEFLTYFQNEAQLDKSGLPSDRFFAERPEGSVSTLKIQRTQQEDSAVYLCASRPGPGSPNTGELFFGEGSRLTVL.

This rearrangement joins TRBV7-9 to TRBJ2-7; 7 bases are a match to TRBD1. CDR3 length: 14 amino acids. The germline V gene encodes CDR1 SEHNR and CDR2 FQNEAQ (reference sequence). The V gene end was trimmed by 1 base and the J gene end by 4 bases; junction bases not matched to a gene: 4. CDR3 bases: TGTGCCAGCAGCTTAGGGGACAGTGTATACGAGCAGTACTTC. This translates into CASSLGDSVYEQYF.

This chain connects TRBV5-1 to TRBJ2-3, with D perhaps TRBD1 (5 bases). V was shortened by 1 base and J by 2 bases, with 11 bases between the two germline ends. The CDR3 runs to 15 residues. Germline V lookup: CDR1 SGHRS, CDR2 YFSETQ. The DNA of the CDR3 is TGCGCCAGCAGCTTGCAGAAAGGGGACACAGATACGCAGTATTTT. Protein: CASSLQKGDTDTQYF.

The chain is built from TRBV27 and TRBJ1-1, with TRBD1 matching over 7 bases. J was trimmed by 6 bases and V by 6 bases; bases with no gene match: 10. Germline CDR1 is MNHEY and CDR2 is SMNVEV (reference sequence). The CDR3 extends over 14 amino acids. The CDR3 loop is CASRKTGRFAEAFF. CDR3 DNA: TGTGCCAGCAGGAAGACAGGGAGGTTCGCTGAAGCTTTCTTT.

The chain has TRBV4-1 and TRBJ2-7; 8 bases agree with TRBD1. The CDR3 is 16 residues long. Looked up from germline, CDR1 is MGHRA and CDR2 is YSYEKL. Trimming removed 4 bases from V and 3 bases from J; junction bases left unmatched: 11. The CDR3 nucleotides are TGCGCCAGCAGCCCCACCGCGACAGGGGAAGGCTACGAGCAGTACTTC. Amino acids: CASSPTATGEGYEQYF.

CDR3 DNA sequence: TGTGCCAGCAGACCGACAGTAGCTAACTATGGCTACACCTTC. Residues: CASRPTVANYGYTF. The V and J genes are TRBV6-5 and TRBJ1-2; tentative D call: TRBD1 (5 bases). V was trimmed by 6 bases and J by 0 bases, leaving 11 bases between them. CDR3 length: 14 residues. Germline CDR1 is MNHEY and CDR2 is SVGAGI.

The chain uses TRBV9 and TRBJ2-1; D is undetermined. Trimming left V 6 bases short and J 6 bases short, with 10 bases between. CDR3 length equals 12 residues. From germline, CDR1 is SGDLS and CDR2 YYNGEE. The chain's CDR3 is CASNLNGNEQFF. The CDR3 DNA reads TGTGCCAGCAACCTAAATGGCAATGAGCAGTTCTTC.

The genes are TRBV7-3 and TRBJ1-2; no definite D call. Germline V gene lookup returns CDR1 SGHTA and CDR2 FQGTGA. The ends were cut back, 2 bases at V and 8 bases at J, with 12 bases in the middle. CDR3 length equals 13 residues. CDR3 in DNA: TGTGCCAGCAGCTTAGGCGGAAGCATAGGCTACACCTTC. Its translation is CASSLGGSIGYTF.

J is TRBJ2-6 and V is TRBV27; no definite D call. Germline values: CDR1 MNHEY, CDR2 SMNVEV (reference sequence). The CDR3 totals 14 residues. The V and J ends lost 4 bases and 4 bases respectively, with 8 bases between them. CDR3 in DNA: TGTGCCAGCAGTTCCACATGGGGGGCCAACGTCCTGACTTTC. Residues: CASSSTWGANVLTF.

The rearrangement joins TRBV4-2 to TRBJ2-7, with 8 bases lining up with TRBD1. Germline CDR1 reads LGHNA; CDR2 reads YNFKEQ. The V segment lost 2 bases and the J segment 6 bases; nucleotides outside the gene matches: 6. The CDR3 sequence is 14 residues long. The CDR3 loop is CASSQSTDRAEQYF. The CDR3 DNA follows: TGTGCCAGCAGCCAATCCACGGACAGGGCCGAGCAGTACTTC.

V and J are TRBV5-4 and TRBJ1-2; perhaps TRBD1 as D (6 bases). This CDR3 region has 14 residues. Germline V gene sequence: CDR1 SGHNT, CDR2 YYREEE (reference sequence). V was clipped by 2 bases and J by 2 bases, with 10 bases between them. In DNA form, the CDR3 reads TGTGCCAGCAGCTTAGAGGGGGGGAACTATGGCTACACCTTC. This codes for CASSLEGGNYGYTF.

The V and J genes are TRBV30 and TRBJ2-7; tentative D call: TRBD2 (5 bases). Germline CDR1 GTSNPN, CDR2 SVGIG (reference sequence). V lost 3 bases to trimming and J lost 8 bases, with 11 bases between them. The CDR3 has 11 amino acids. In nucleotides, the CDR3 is TGTGCCTGGAGCTTAGCTAGCCAGCAGTACTTC. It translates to CAWSLASQQYF.

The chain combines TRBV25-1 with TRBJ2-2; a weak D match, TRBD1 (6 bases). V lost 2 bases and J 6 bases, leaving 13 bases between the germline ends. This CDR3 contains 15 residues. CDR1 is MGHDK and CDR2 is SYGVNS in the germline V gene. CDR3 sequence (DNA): TGTGCCAGCAGTGAAAGTACGGGACATTCCGGGGAGCTGTTTTTT. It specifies CASSESTGHSGELFF. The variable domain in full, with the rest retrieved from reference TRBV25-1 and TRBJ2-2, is EADIYQTPRYLVIGTGKKITLECSQTMGHDKMYWYQQDPGMELHLIHYSYGVNSTEKGDLSSESTVSRIRTEHFPLTLESARPSHTSQYLCASSESTGHSGELFFGEGSRLTVL.

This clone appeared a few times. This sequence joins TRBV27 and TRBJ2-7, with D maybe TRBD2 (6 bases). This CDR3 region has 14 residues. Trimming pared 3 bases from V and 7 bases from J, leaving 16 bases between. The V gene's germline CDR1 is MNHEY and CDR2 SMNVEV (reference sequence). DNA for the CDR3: TGTGCCAGCAGTTTTTTTCCCCCCCGGGGGGAGCAGTACTTC. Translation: CASSFFPPRGEQYF.

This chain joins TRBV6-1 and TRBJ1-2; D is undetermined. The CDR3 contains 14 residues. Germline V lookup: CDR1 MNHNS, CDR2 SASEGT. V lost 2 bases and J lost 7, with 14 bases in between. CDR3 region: CASSEFPGEGGYTF. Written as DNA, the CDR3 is TGTGCCAGCAGTGAATTCCCGGGTGAGGGTGGCTACACCTTC.

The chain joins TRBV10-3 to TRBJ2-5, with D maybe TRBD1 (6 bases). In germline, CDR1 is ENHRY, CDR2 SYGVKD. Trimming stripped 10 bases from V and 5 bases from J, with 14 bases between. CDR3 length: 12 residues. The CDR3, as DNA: TGTGCCACGGACCAGGGGACGGAGACCCAGTACTTC. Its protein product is CATDQGTETQYF.

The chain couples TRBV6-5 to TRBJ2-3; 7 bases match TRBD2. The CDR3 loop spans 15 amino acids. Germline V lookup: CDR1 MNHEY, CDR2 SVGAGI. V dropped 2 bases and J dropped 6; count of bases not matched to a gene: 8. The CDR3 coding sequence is TGTGCCAGCAGTTACGCCCCGGGGGGAGGGGATACGCAGTATTTT. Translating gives CASSYAPGGGDTQYF.

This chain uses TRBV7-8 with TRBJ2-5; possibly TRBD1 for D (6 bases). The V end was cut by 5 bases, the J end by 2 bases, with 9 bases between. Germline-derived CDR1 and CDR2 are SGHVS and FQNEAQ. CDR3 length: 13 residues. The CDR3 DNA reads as TGTGCCAGCAGCATAGGACAGCAAGAGACCCAGTACTTC. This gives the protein CASSIGQQETQYF. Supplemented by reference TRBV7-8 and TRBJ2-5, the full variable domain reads GAGVSQSPRYKVAKRGQDVALRCDPISGHVSLFWYQQALGQGPEFLTYFQNEAQLDKSGLPSDRFFAERPEGSVSTLKIQRTQQEDSAVYLCASSIGQQETQYFGPGTRLLVL.